Below, 16 T cell receptor beta chains from the same sample are listed, as sequenced in a study of response to subunit inactivated influenza vaccine. One entry per CDR3 protein, called by TCRdb with MiXCR from the RT-PCR reads. This table has about 530,000 distinct CDR3 sequences, 10% to 15% appearing once. Here the sequenced sample was PBMCs from blood, taken on the day of vaccination. All receptors come from a man aged 50 or older who received an inactivated influenza vaccine.

V is TRBV4-1 and J is TRBJ2-1; D possibly corresponds to TRBD2 (5 bases). Germline-derived CDR1 and CDR2 are MGHRA and YSYEKL. V shed 3 bases and J shed 1 base, with 16 bases lying between them. The CDR3 covers 17 residues. The CDR3 loop reads CASSHGEQYRSYNEQFF. For the CDR3, the DNA is TGCGCCAGCAGCCATGGGGAGCAATACCGATCCTACAATGAGCAGTTCTTC.

The CDR3, as DNA: TGTGCCAGCAGTTGGGGCCCCTCAAAGGATCATGGCTACACCTTC. Protein: CASSWGPSKDHGYTF. The rearrangement joins TRBV12-3 or TRBV12-4 to TRBJ1-2, with D possibly matching TRBD1 (5 bases). V dropped 4 bases and J dropped 6 bases, with 18 bases sitting between them. The CDR3 length is 15 residues.

The gene calls are TRBV5-4 and TRBJ2-5; 10 bases match TRBD2. J gave up 5 bases and V 4 bases, and 14 bases lay outside the gene matches. Germline V gene data show CDR1 as SGHNT and CDR2 as YYREEE (reference sequence). The CDR3 runs to 17 residues. The CDR3 coding sequence is TGTGCCAGCAGCCTCGGGGGCCAGCGGGGGGGCCGGGAGACCCAGTACTTC. This translates into CASSLGGQRGGRETQYF.

The chain employs TRBV28 and TRBJ2-5; 10 bases match TRBD2. Germline trimming cut 6 bases from V and 9 bases from J; bases unmatched to any gene: 10. Germline values: CDR1 MDHEN, CDR2 SYDVKM. This CDR3 is 14 amino acids long. This CDR3 reads CASSYSAGGVPQYF. As DNA, the CDR3 is TGTGCCAGCAGCTACTCAGCGGGGGGGGTGCCCCAGTACTTC.

This clonotype was seen only a few times. The chain combines TRBV5-1 with TRBJ2-2; D perhaps matches TRBD1 (7 bases). Germline CDR1 reads SGHRS; CDR2 reads YFSETQ. CDR3 length: 16 amino acids. The V gene lost 4 bases and the J gene lost 1 base, with 14 bases spanning the gap. The CDR3 here is CASSRRDSRNTGELFF. As DNA, the CDR3 is TGCGCCAGCAGCCGGAGGGACAGCCGGAACACCGGGGAGCTGTTTTTT.

The genes are TRBV7-9 and TRBJ2-5; D is uncertain. Trimming took off 5 bases at V and 7 bases at J, with 14 bases between the two ends. Germline assignment: CDR1 SEHNR and CDR2 FQNEAQ (reference sequence). The CDR3 spans 13 residues. The CDR3 sequence: CASSPTLSGTQYF. CDR3 bases: TGTGCCAGCAGCCCAACCCTCTCCGGGACCCAGTACTTC.

This clonotype showed up just a few times. The chain employs TRBV4-2 and TRBJ1-6; no firm D call. Per the germline V gene, CDR1 is LGHNA and CDR2 is YNFKEQ. Trimming cost V 5 bases and J 8 bases, with 19 bases left between them. The CDR3 is made up of 16 amino acids. The CDR3 DNA reads as TGTGCCAGCAGCGGGAGGCCCGGGATTCAGCATTCACCCCTCCACTTT. Translation: CASSGRPGIQHSPLHF.

Points on this clonotype: A junction boundary mismatches the germline segment, possibly from a read error. This rearrangement joins TRBV5-1 to TRBJ2-1, with TRBD2 matching 11 bases. The CDR3 loop spans 17 amino acids. Germline V gives CDR1 SGHRS, CDR2 YFSETQ. CDR3 amino acids: CASSPTSGRERIDEHFF. CDR3 in DNA: TGCGCCAGCAGCCCTACTAGCGGGAGAGAAAGAATCGATGAGCACTTCTTC.

This chain uses TRBV7-8 with TRBJ2-1; no clear D gene. The CDR3 runs 15 residues. Looked up from germline, CDR1 is SGHVS and CDR2 is FQNEAQ. V shed 5 bases and J shed 8 bases, with 19 bases lying between them. CDR3 in DNA: TGTGCCAGCAGCCGATCCGGGCAAACTTCCGATGAGCAGTTCTTC. Translating it yields CASSRSGQTSDEQFF.

This clonotype was picked up many times. This chain joins TRBV4-1 and TRBJ2-5, with 8 bases identical to TRBD1. Trimming removed 2 bases from V and 5 bases from J; junction bases left unmatched: 7. The CDR3 totals 15 residues. Germline V lookup: CDR1 MGHRA, CDR2 YSYEKL. The CDR3 loop is CASSQPDRGQETQYF. The CDR3, as DNA: TGCGCCAGCAGCCAACCCGACAGGGGCCAGGAGACCCAGTACTTC.

The V and J genes are TRBV12-3 or TRBV12-4 and TRBJ2-1, with D uncertain. This CDR3 is 12 amino acids long. Trimming took off 5 bases at V and 9 bases at J, with 11 bases between the two ends. The CDR3: CASSLGWAEQFF. The CDR3 DNA sequence: TGTGCCAGCAGTCTCGGGTGGGCTGAGCAGTTCTTC.

V usage is TRBV25-1 and J usage is TRBJ2-3; 9 bases fit TRBD1. This CDR3 is 16 amino acids long. Germline trimming cut 2 bases from V and 2 bases from J; bases unmatched to any gene: 5. CDR1 is MGHDK, CDR2 SYGVNS, per germline. For the CDR3, the DNA is TGTGCCAGCAGTGAAAGCGGGGACAGGGACACAGATACGCAGTATTTT. It codes for CASSESGDRDTDTQYF.

This clonotype has just a few counts. The chain joins TRBV5-4 to TRBJ1-2; perhaps TRBD1 as D (5 bases). V was trimmed by 0 bases and J by 14 bases, leaving 23 bases between them. This CDR3 is 15 amino acids long. Germline CDR1 SGHNT, CDR2 YYREEE (reference sequence). The CDR3 DNA follows: TGTGCCAGCAGCTTGGATAGTGCAGGGTTCATTGCGTTGACCTTC. Its translation: CASSLDSAGFIALTF.

Concerning this clonotype itself: This could be a read error, since a much larger clone is one nucleotide away. The chain combines TRBV7-8 with TRBJ2-1; 12 bases match TRBD1. Germline values: CDR1 SGHVS, CDR2 FQNEAQ. This CDR3 has 15 residues. With 4 bases clipped from V and 8 bases from J, the junction kept 6 bases outside the gene matches. The CDR3 DNA is TGTGCCAGCAGCTCCGGGACAGGGGGCTGGGATGAGCAGTTCTTC. The encoded protein is CASSSGTGGWDEQFF.

The table lists this clonotype with a few counts. Its ends do not fully match the called genes, so a read error is possible. CDR3 loop: CASTEYILVNTEAFF. The CDR3 DNA follows: TGCGCCAGCACTGAGTACATCCTGGTGAACACTGAAGCTTTCTTT. The chain recombines TRBV10-2 with TRBJ1-1; the D is unclear. This CDR3 has 15 residues. The germline V gene has CDR1 WSHSY and CDR2 SAAADI.

This clonotype was seen more than once but under ten times. This chain connects TRBV20-1 to TRBJ2-5; TRBD1 aligns across 7 bases. This CDR3 comprises 14 residues. From germline, CDR1 is DFQATT and CDR2 SNEGSKA (reference sequence). V lost 2 bases, J lost 3 bases, and 6 bases stayed unmatched. The CDR3 is CSARRAGGKETQYF. DNA for the CDR3: TGCAGTGCTAGAAGGGCAGGGGGTAAAGAGACCCAGTACTTC.